This T cell receptor beta chain was identified in a study of OX40 agonist ivuxolimab in advanced cancers. This clone was observed a single time. V lost 3 bases and J lost 6, with 12 bases in between. The germline V gene encodes CDR1 SGDLS and CDR2 YYNGEE. The CDR3 has 14 residues. Assay: immunoSEQ multiplex PCR; the TCRdb copy retains only in-frame clones and omits some. The data show about 28,000 clones, around nine tenths seen once. Sequenced material: CD4+ or CD8+ T cells sorted from blood, taken in a trial of the OX40 agonist ivuxolimab. V is TRBV9 and J is TRBJ2-2, with D possibly called TRBD1 or TRBD2 (5 bases each). The source is an adult with an advanced solid tumor such as melanoma, head and neck, liver or kidney cancer. The DNA for the CDR3 is TGTGCCAGCAGCGGTACAAGGGACGCCGGGGAGCTGTTTTTT. Its protein is CASSGTRDAGELFF.